This is a list of T cell receptor beta chains from one sample in a study of regulatory T cells in long-lasting Graves disease. TCRdb used MiXCR to reprocess the multiplex PCR reads, holding one entry per CDR3 protein. This sample has fewer than 450,000 distinct CDR3 sequences, with around a quarter found just once. Sequencing was performed on peripheral blood mononuclear cells (PBMCs), taken when the disease was refractory, from a patient treated with antithyroid drugs. The receptors were gathered from a female donor with Graves disease. The CDR3 runs from the conserved cysteine through the conserved F or W. A D gene is named only where the DNA matches it firmly. The size entry is marked missing in some rows and otherwise reads once, few, many or a size class.

many	TRBV2	TRBD2	TRBJ2-7	CASSEITSGQPYEQYF	TGTGCCAGCAGTGAGATAACTAGCGGGCAACCCTACGAGCAGTACTTC
few	TRBV25-1	-	TRBJ1-1	CASRHRVTPTEAFF	TGTGCCAGCAGACACAGGGTAACGCCCACTGAAGCTTTCTTT
few	TRBV5-1	TRBD1	TRBJ1-6	CASSLEWDRGLHHLSPLHF	TGCGCCAGCAGCTTGGAATGGGACAGGGGGTTACATCATCTTTCACCCCTCCACTTT
-	TRBV6-1	TRBD2	TRBJ2-5	CARREVTFGRKQETQYF	TGTGCCAGACGGGAGGTGACGTTCGGCCGCAAGCAAGAGACCCAGTACTTC
many	TRBV11-2	-	TRBJ1-2	CASSLGTSNYGYTF	TGTGCCAGCAGCTTAGGAACCTCTAACTATGGCTACACCTTC
few	TRBV11-2	TRBD1	TRBJ1-5	CASSLDGPGQGAGSNQPQHF	TGTGCCAGCAGCTTAGATGGTCCGGGACAGGGGGCTGGAAGCAATCAGCCCCAGCATTTT
many	TRBV5-1	TRBD1	TRBJ1-4	CASSPGTDSDNEKLFF	TGCGCCAGCAGCCCGGGGACAGATTCGGATAATGAAAAACTGTTTTTT
many	TRBV9	TRBD2	TRBJ2-5	CASSASGTSFETQYF	TGTGCCAGCAGCGCCTCCGGGACTAGCTTCGAGACCCAGTACTTC
few	TRBV25-1	-	TRBJ2-7	CASSGRRILSYEQYF	TGTGCCAGCAGTGGAAGACGGATCCTTTCCTACGAGCAGTACTTC
-	TRBV7-9	TRBD1	TRBJ2-7	CASSPSTGSEQYF	TGTGCCAGCAGCCCGTCGACAGGGTCCGAGCAGTACTTC
many	TRBV11-2	TRBD1	TRBJ1-5	CASSSGQVQHF	TGTGCCAGCAGCTCTGGACAGGTCCAGCATTTT
many	TRBV7-2	-	TRBJ2-2	CASSLNLGRVGTGELFF	TGTGCCAGCAGCTTAAACTTAGGCAGGGTCGGCACCGGGGAGCTGTTTTTT